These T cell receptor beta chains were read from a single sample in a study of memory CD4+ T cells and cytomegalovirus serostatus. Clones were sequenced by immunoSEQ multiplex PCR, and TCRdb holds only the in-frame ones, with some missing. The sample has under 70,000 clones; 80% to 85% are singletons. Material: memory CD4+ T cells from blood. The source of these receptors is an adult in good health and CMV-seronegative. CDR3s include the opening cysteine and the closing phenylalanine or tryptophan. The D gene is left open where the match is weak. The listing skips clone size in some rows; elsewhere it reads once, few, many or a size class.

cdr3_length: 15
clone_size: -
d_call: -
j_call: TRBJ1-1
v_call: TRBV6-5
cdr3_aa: CASSLTLRGVTEAFF
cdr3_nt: TGTGCCAGCAGTTTAACATTACGAGGGGTCACTGAAGCTTTCTTT

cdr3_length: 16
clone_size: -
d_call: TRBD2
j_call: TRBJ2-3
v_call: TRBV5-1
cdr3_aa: CASSSLAGGPGDTQYF
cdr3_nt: TGCGCCAGCAGCTCCCTAGCGGGAGGGCCAGGAGATACGCAGTATTTT

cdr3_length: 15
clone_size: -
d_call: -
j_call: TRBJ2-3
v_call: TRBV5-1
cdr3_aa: CASSRIGDSTDTQYF
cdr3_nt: TGCGCCAGCAGCCGAATAGGGGACTCCACAGATACGCAGTATTTT

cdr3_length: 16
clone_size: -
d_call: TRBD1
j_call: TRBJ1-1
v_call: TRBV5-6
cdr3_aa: CASSWGQGTGFTEAFF
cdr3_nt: TGTGCCAGCAGCTGGGGACAGGGTACGGGTTTCACTGAAGCTTTCTTT

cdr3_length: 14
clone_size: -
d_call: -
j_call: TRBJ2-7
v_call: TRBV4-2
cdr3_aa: CASSITGTEAKQYF
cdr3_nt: TGTGCCAGCAGTATCACCGGGACGGAGGCTAAGCAGTACTTC

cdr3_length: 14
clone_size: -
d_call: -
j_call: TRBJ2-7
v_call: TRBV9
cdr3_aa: CASSLEGIFDEQYF
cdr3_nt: TGTGCCAGCAGCCTAGAGGGTATTTTTGACGAGCAGTACTTC

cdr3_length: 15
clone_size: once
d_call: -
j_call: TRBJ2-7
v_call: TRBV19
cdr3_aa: CASSIGGRRGYEQYF
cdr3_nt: TGTGCCAGTAGTATAGGGGGGCGGAGAGGGTACGAGCAGTACTTC

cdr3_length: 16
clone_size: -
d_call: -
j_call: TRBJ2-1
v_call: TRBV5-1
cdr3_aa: CASSFSGSGRDGEQFF
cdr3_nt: TGCGCCAGCAGCTTTTCGGGATCGGGGCGGGATGGTGAGCAGTTCTTC

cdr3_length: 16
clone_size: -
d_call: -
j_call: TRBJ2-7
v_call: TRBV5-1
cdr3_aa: CASSLAVGPSVYEQYF
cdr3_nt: TGCGCCAGCAGCTTGGCGGTGGGGCCCAGCGTCTACGAGCAGTACTTC

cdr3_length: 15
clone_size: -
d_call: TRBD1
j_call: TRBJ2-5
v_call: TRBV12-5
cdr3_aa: CASGEGTGGLETQYF
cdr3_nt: TGTGCTAGTGGGGAAGGGACAGGGGGCCTGGAGACCCAGTACTTC

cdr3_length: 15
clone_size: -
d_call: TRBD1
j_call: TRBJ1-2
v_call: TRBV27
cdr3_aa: CASSPSKTGDYGYTF
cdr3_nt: TGTGCCAGCAGTCCGTCCAAGACAGGGGATTATGGCTACACCTTC

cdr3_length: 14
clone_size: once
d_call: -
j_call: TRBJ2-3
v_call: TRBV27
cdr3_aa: CASSFQTGTDTQYF
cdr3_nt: TGTGCCAGCAGTTTCCAGACGGGCACAGATACGCAGTATTTT

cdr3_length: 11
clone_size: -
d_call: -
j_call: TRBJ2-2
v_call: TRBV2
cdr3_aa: CASSNTGELFF
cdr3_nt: TGTGCCAGCAGCAACACCGGGGAGCTGTTTTTT

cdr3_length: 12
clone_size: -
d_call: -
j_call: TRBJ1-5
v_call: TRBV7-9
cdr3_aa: CASSSEVSPQHF
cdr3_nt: TGTGCCAGCAGCTCCGAGGTTTCGCCCCAGCATTTT

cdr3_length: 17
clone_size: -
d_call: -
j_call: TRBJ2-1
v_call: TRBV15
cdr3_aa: CATSRDLSQVIPNEQFF
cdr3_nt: TGTGCCACCAGCAGAGATTTGAGTCAGGTCATCCCCAATGAGCAGTTCTTC

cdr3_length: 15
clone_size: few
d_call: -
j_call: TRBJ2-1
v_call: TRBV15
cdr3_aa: CATSISGGTYNEQFF
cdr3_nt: TGTGCCACCAGTATCTCCGGCGGAACCTACAATGAGCAGTTCTTC

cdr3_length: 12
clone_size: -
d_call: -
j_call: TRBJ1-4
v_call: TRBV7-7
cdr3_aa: CASSPNGEKLFF
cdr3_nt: TGTGCCAGCAGCCCCAACGGTGAAAAACTGTTTTTT

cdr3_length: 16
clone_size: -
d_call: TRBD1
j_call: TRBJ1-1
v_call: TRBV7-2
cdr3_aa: CASSLATGGWGTEAFF
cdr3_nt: TGTGCCAGCAGCTTAGCTACAGGGGGATGGGGCACTGAAGCTTTCTTT

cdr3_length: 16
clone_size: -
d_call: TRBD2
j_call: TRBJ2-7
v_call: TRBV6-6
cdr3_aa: CASSDAGQGGSYEQYF
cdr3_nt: TGTGCCAGCAGCGACGCCGGGCAGGGAGGGTCCTACGAGCAGTACTTC

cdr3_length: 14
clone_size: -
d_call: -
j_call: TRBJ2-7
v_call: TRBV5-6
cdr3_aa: CASLRGTNSYEQYF
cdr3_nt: TGTGCCAGCTTAAGGGGGACAAACTCCTACGAGCAGTACTTC

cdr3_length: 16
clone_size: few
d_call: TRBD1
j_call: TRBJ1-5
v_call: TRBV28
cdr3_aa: CASSLFTGGGGQPQHF
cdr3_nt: TGTGCCAGCAGTTTATTTACAGGGGGAGGGGGTCAGCCCCAGCATTTT